What follows describes a single T cell receptor (beta chain). This sample stems from a study of cytomegalovirus exposure and HLA in healthy donors. PCR primers comprised 60 Vbeta and 13 Jbeta primers. Here immunoSEQ multiplex PCR was the method, and the copy in TCRdb shows in-frame clones only, minus some. The table lists 190,000 or so clones, 60% to 85% of them singletons. In germline, CDR1 is MGHRA, CDR2 YSYEKL. The CDR3 runs 15 residues. Trimming removed 8 bases from V and 0 bases from J, with 14 bases in between. The rearrangement uses TRBV4-1 and TRBJ1-5; D is ambiguous. This TCR was recovered from a girl aged 5-17 years in good health and CMV-seropositive. Sequenced: PBMCs. The CDR3 coding sequence is TGCGCCAGCCGCCCGAAGGACTATAGCAATCAGCCCCAGCATTTT. Its translation is CASRPKDYSNQPQHF.